The rows below give T cell receptor beta chains drawn from one sample of a study of blood T cells in healthy people across ages. TCRdb fed the 5' RACE reads into MiXCR, producing one record per CDR3 protein. In the table there are about 1,000,000 distinct CDR3 sequences, 45% of which are singletons. The specimen was blood. Receptors were obtained from a woman aged 55-70 years in good health. The CDR3 runs from the conserved cysteine through the conserved F or W. The D gene is left open where the match is weak. Not all rows give a size; the values are once, few, many and, for expanded clones, a class.

j_gene	d_gene	v_gene	abundance	CDR3aa	CDR3nt
TRBJ2-4	NA	TRBV29-1	few	CSVGSPIQYF	TGCAGCGTTGGGTCGCCCATTCAGTACTTC
TRBJ2-5	NA	TRBV7-3	few	CASSRKPIETQYF	TGTGCCAGCAGCCGTAAGCCTATTGAGACCCAGTACTTC
TRBJ2-1	NA	TRBV20-1	NA	CSAREGRGLYNEQFF	TGCAGTGCTAGAGAGGGCAGGGGTCTTTACAATGAGCAGTTCTTC
TRBJ2-1	NA	TRBV12-3/TRBV12-4	NA	CACIPGAQAVGNEQFF	TGTGCCTGCATCCCGGGGGCCCAGGCTGTCGGGAATGAGCAGTTCTTC
TRBJ2-7	NA	TRBV5-1	NA	CASSSATSRKPNYEQYF	TGCGCCAGCAGCTCGGCGACGAGTCGCAAACCGAACTACGAGCAGTACTTC
TRBJ2-2	NA	TRBV7-9	NA	CASRDTTGELFF	TGTGCCAGCAGAGACACAACCGGGGAGCTGTTTTTT
TRBJ2-6	NA	TRBV11-1	few	CASSLRAGLSLSGANVLTF	TGTGCCAGCAGCTTAAGGGCAGGTCTGTCCCTCTCTGGGGCCAACGTCCTGACTTTC
TRBJ2-5	NA	TRBV19	NA	CASRKQGGSYNEQYF	TGTGCCAGTAGGAAACAGGGGGGGTCCTACAATGAGCAGTACTTC
TRBJ2-3	NA	TRBV12-3/TRBV12-4	few	CASSRPSTDTQYF	TGTGCCAGCAGTAGACCTAGCACAGATACGCAGTATTTT
TRBJ2-5	NA	TRBV20-1	few	CSATLAPQETQYF	TGCAGTGCGACTCTAGCGCCCCAAGAGACCCAGTACTTC
TRBJ1-5	TRBD1	TRBV4-2	NA	CASSQVGGLDHRGRPPYSNQPQHF	TGTGCCAGCAGCCAAGTAGGGGGGTTGGACCACAGGGGGCGACCCCCGTATAGCAATCAGCCCCAGCATTTT
TRBJ2-7	TRBD1	TRBV7-9	few	CASSGRQGSNSYEQYF	TGTGCCAGCAGCGGCCGACAGGGGTCGAACTCCTACGAGCAGTACTTC
TRBJ2-7	NA	TRBV20-1	few	CSATVGLAKYEQYF	TGCAGTGCTACAGTCGGCCTAGCAAAATACGAGCAGTACTTC
TRBJ2-7	TRBD2	TRBV29-1	few	CSVAGSGATYEQYF	TGCAGCGTTGCAGGGAGCGGGGCTACCTACGAGCAGTACTTC
TRBJ1-4	NA	TRBV29-1	NA	CSVEEERDRANTEKLFF	TGCAGCGTTGAAGAAGAACGGGACCGGGCAAACACTGAAAAACTGTTTTTT
TRBJ1-4	NA	TRBV4-1	NA	CASSPTGTGNEKLFF	TGCGCCAGCAGCCCTACCGGGACGGGGAATGAAAAACTGTTTTTT
TRBJ2-3	NA	TRBV28	NA	CASSLSSLWREASRDTQYF	TGTGCCAGCAGTTTGTCCTCCCTTTGGAGGGAGGCGAGTCGGGATACGCAGTATTTT
TRBJ2-5	NA	TRBV20-1	NA	CSARDYRVPYQETQYF	TGCAGTGCTAGGGACTACAGGGTCCCTTACCAAGAGACCCAGTACTTC
TRBJ1-1	TRBD1	TRBV29-1	many	CSVSRPDRDEAFF	TGCAGCGTGTCCAGACCCGACAGGGACGAAGCTTTCTTT
TRBJ1-1	NA	TRBV29-1	NA	CSVARNTEAFF	TGCAGCGTTGCGAGGAACACTGAAGCTTTCTTT
TRBJ2-1	TRBD2	TRBV4-2	few	CASSQDLGTSINNEQFF	TGTGCCAGCAGCCAAGACCTAGGGACTAGCATAAACAATGAGCAGTTCTTC
TRBJ2-7	TRBD1	TRBV6-5	NA	CASKGGTGDYEQYF	TGTGCCAGCAAAGGGGGGACAGGCGATTACGAGCAGTACTTT
TRBJ2-7	NA	TRBV13	few	CASTAKGPEQYF	TGTGCCAGCACCGCAAAAGGACCCGAGCAGTACTTC
TRBJ2-7	TRBD2	TRBV6-5	NA	CASSYSTSGSNEQYF	TGTGCCAGCAGTTACTCGACTAGCGGGAGTAACGAGCAGTACTTC
TRBJ1-5	NA	TRBV20-1	NA	CSARDLSGADQPQHF	TGCAGTGCTAGAGATCTGTCCGGGGCCGATCAGCCCCAGCATTTT
TRBJ2-1	NA	TRBV4-2	NA	CASSQGVCEQFF	TGTGCCAGCAGCCAAGGTGTCTGTGAGCAGTTCTTC
TRBJ2-1	NA	TRBV29-1	few	CSVEDRGLGRGEQFF	TGCAGCGTTGAAGATAGGGGACTTGGACGTGGGGAGCAGTTCTTC
TRBJ2-7	TRBD2	TRBV20-1	few	CSASTGTSRPSYEQYF	TGCAGTGCAAGTACCGGGACTAGCAGACCCTCCTACGAGCAGTACTTC
TRBJ1-2	NA	TRBV7-2	NA	CASSLPGDTYGYTF	TGTGCCAGCAGCTTACCAGGGGACACCTATGGCTACACCTTC
TRBJ1-2	NA	TRBV29-1	NA	CSAADGDGYTF	TGCAGCGCAGCGGACGGGGATGGCTACACCTTC
TRBJ2-3	TRBD2	TRBV6-1	NA	CASSEALAGVSDTQYF	TGTGCCAGCAGTGAAGCGCTAGCGGGGGTGTCAGATACGCAGTATTTT
TRBJ2-1	TRBD2	TRBV2	NA	CASSESAGGYNEQFF	TGTGCCAGCAGTGAATCAGCGGGAGGCTACAATGAGCAGTTCTTC
TRBJ1-4	NA	TRBV12-3/TRBV12-4	NA	CASSLFLGEKLFF	TGTGCCAGCAGTTTATTTCTGGGAGAAAAACTGTTTTTT
TRBJ2-7	NA	TRBV27	NA	CASRLDRKSSYEQYF	TGTGCCAGCAGACTGGACCGTAAGAGCTCCTACGAGCAGTACTTC
TRBJ2-7	NA	TRBV27	NA	CASSLEGPAYEQYF	TGTGCCAGCAGTTTGGAAGGGCCTGCCTACGAGCAGTACTTC
TRBJ2-3	NA	TRBV30	once	CAWRRLTDTQYF	TGTGCCTGGAGACGGCTCACAGATACGCAGTATTTT
TRBJ2-7	NA	TRBV27	NA	CASSPDRRATYEQYF	TGTGCCAGCAGTCCTGACAGGAGGGCAACCTACGAGCAGTACTTC